The 6 T cell receptor beta chains below were found in one sample sequenced in a study of blood T cell repertoires in COVID-19. Only in-frame clones appear in the TCRdb table, and some are missing; sequencing was by immunoSEQ multiplex PCR. The table lists 300,000 to 350,000 clones, over 80% of them singletons. Sequencing was done on a sample of PBMCs or T cells enriched from blood (not recorded which). These receptors all stem from a man aged 25-45 years who had recovered from COVID-19.

This clone appeared a single time. The chain carries TRBV19 and TRBJ2-3, with TRBD2 matching 14 bases. CDR3 size: 17 residues. J lost 4 bases, V lost 6 bases, and 9 bases had no gene match. CDR1 and CDR2 (germline): LNHDA, SQIVND (reference sequence). The CDR3 coding sequence is TGTGCCAGTAGCTCCGGGACTAGCGGGGGTGGGGCAGATACGCAGTATTTT. Its protein is CASSSGTSGGGADTQYF. The variable domain in full, completed from reference TRBV19 and TRBJ2-3, reads DGGITQSPKYLFRKEGQNVTLSCEQNLNHDAMYWYRQDPGQGLRLIYYSQIVNDFQKGDIAEGYSVSREKKESFPLTVTSAQKNPTAFYLCASSSGTSGGGADTQYFGPGTRLTVL.

This clone was observed a single time. The V gene is TRBV28, the J gene TRBJ2-7, with 8 bases that match TRBD1. The CDR3 consists of 15 residues. The trim removed 6 bases at V and 6 bases at J, leaving 13 bases unmatched. The germline CDR1 and CDR2 sequences are MDHEN and SYDVKM. This CDR3 reads CASSLRDRFPLEQYF. CDR3 DNA: TGTGCCAGCAGCCTCCGGGACAGGTTCCCTCTCGAGCAGTACTTC.

This chain links TRBV21-1 with TRBJ2-7; the tabulated D call, TRBD1, remains unverified against the DNA. TRBV21-1 is a pseudogene. The CDR3 sequence is 12 residues long. The CDR3 region has the DNA TGTGCCAGCCCCACAGGGAAGGGCGAGCAGTACTTC. Its translation: CASPTGKGEQYF.

This clone was seen a handful of times. The genes are TRBV6-5 and TRBJ1-1; possible D gene TRBD1, 6 bases. In germline, CDR1 is MNHEY, CDR2 SVGAGI. Trimming took off 7 bases at V and 4 bases at J, with 10 bases between the two ends. CDR3 size: 12 residues. CDR3 sequence reads: CASTQGPTEAFF. The CDR3 nucleotides read TGTGCCAGCACCCAGGGGCCCACTGAAGCTTTCTTT.

V and J are TRBV19 and TRBJ1-2; tentatively, D is TRBD1 (5 bases). The CDR3 is 15 amino acids. The germline V and J ends were trimmed by 3 bases and 1 base, with 12 bases remaining between them. The V gene's germline CDR1 is LNHDA and CDR2 SQIVND (reference sequence). The CDR3 sequence is CASSIGLGGNYGYTF. In DNA form, the CDR3 reads TGTGCCAGTAGTATTGGGCTCGGGGGTAACTATGGCTACACCTTC.

The chain couples TRBV3-1 (or the pseudogene TRBV3-2) to TRBJ2-2; 10 bases align to TRBD2. The CDR3 runs 17 residues. The trim removed 3 bases at V and 3 bases at J, leaving 7 bases unmatched. Germline V gives CDR1 LGHDT, CDR2 YNNKEL (reference sequence). This CDR3 reads CASSQDTSGEYTGELFF. For the CDR3, the DNA is TGTGCCAGCAGCCAGGATACTAGCGGGGAATACACCGGGGAGCTGTTTTTT.